This TCR beta chain was identified during a study of T cells in localized non-small cell lung cancer. Assay used: immunoSEQ multiplex PCR; TCRdb lists only in-frame clones, some missing. The table has 15,000 to 20,000 clones, 80% to 90% seen once. In its sample, this clone was seen a few times. The antigen is not known. The germline V and J ends were trimmed by 7 bases and 9 bases, with 18 bases remaining between them. The CDR3 contains 13 residues. Looked up from germline, CDR1 is MNHNS and CDR2 is SASEGT. Whole-study findings and limits: In the blood, greater T cell density corresponded to longer overall survival.

This specimen consisted of peripheral blood, obtained before any cancer treatment. This TCR was sampled from a male donor at least 60 years old with stage II squamous cell lung carcinoma. The rearrangement joins TRBV6-1 to TRBJ1-2; D unresolved. CDR3 sequence (DNA): TGTGCCAGCACTATGGCAGAGGCCTCAAGCTACACCTTC. This codes for CASTMAEASSYTF.